These 20 T cell receptor beta chains were sequenced from one sample in a study of shared clonotypes between healthy human individuals. Sequencing used immunoSEQ multiplex PCR; TCRdb keeps in-frame clones, though not all of them. The sample has about 380,000 clones; about 96% are singletons. What was sequenced was memory CD8+ T cells sorted from blood. Subset indicated: CD45RO+ cells pooled with CCR7-negative TemRA cells. The source of these receptors is a man aged 25-40 years in good health.

This clone appeared a single time. The chain has TRBV28 and TRBJ2-7; 10 bases align to TRBD1. V shed 6 bases and J 7 bases; nucleotides not matched to a gene: 12. The CDR3 has 15 residues. CDR1 and CDR2 (germline): MDHEN, SYDVKM. DNA for the CDR3: TGTGCCAGCAGCCAATGGCAAGACAGGGGGCGGGAGCAGTACTTC. It translates to CASSQWQDRGREQYF.

The rearrangement links TRBV28 to TRBJ2-7; TRBD2 matches 7 bases. With V trimmed by 5 bases and J by 3 bases, 7 bases remained unmatched. The CDR3 is 14 amino acids. Germline V gives CDR1 MDHEN, CDR2 SYDVKM. The CDR3 DNA is TGTGCCAGCAGTAGCAATGGCGGGGGCTACGAGCAGTACTTC. This translates into CASSSNGGGYEQYF.

The rearrangement links TRBV6-1 to TRBJ2-7; D tentatively fits TRBD1 or TRBD2 (6 bases each). Germline-derived CDR1 and CDR2 are MNHNS and SASEGT. The CDR3 length is 18 residues. V was shortened by 3 bases and J by 3 bases, with 24 bases between the two germline ends. In DNA, the CDR3 is TGTGCCAGCAGTGAGGGACTTAGGGGGAAGCGGAGCTTCTACGAGCAGTACTTC. Residues: CASSEGLRGKRSFYEQYF.

The J gene is TRBJ1-2, the V gene TRBV28; D gene ambiguous. The CDR3 consists of 15 residues. V was clipped by 7 bases and J by 0 bases, with 15 bases between them. Looked up from germline, CDR1 is MDHEN and CDR2 is SYDVKM. As DNA, the CDR3 is TGTGCCAGCACCCACTCCGGTGGCCCTAACTATGGCTACACCTTC. This encodes CASTHSGGPNYGYTF.

V usage is TRBV7-9 and J usage is TRBJ2-5; unclear D gene. The CDR3 totals 16 residues. Germline V lookup: CDR1 SEHNR, CDR2 FQNEAQ (reference sequence). Trimming took off 5 bases at V and 7 bases at J, with 23 bases between the two ends. Here the CDR3 reads CASSPQIALVIVTQYF. In DNA, the CDR3 is TGTGCCAGCAGCCCCCAAATAGCCCTGGTGATTGTGACCCAGTACTTC. Together with reference TRBV7-9 and TRBJ2-5, the CDR3 gives the full variable domain: DTGVSQNPRHKITKRGQNVTFRCDPISEHNRLYWYRQTLGQGPEFLTYFQNEAQLEKSRLLSDRFSAERPKGSFSTLEIQRTEQGDSAMYLCASSPQIALVIVTQYFGPGTRLLVL.

This chain connects TRBV11-2 to TRBJ2-7, with 7 positions matching TRBD1. Germline V gene data show CDR1 as SGHAT and CDR2 as FQNNGV. V gave up 3 bases and J gave up 0 bases; unmatched junction bases: 2. This CDR3 has 14 residues. This CDR3 reads CASSFGDSSYEQYF. CDR3 DNA sequence: TGTGCCAGCAGCTTCGGGGACAGCTCCTACGAGCAGTACTTC.

This chain connects TRBV5-4 to TRBJ1-2; D is uncertain. Germline CDR1 is SGHNT and CDR2 is YYREEE (reference sequence). The CDR3 is 14 amino acids. Trimming removed 3 bases from V and 5 bases from J, with 14 bases in between. The CDR3 coding sequence is TGTGCCAGCAGCTCCAGTCGTTTCGGGTATGGCTACACCTTC. This encodes CASSSSRFGYGYTF.

This chain uses TRBV30 with TRBJ1-6; D remains ambiguous. The CDR3 has 15 amino acids. The V end was cut by 3 bases, the J end by 0 bases, with 9 bases between. CDR1 and CDR2 (germline): GTSNPN, SVGIG (reference sequence). In DNA form, the CDR3 reads TGTGCCTGGAGGGTACTGAGCTCCTATAATTCACCCCTCCACTTT. Protein: CAWRVLSSYNSPLHF. The full variable domain, its missing parts supplied by reference TRBV30 and TRBJ1-6, is SQTIHQWPATLVQPVGSPLSLECTVEGTSNPNLYWYRQAAGRGLQLLFYSVGIGQISSEVPQNLSASRPQDRQFILSSKKLLLSDSGFYLCAWRVLSSYNSPLHFGNGTRLTVT.

This chain joins TRBV2 and TRBJ1-3, with no clear D. V was trimmed by 8 bases and J by 1 base, leaving 6 bases between them. The CDR3 loop spans 12 amino acids. Per the germline V gene, CDR1 is SNHLY and CDR2 is FYNNEI. CDR3 in amino acids: CASLESGNTIYF. As DNA, the CDR3 is TGTGCCAGCTTAGAATCTGGAAACACCATATATTTT. The whole variable domain, filled in from reference TRBV2 and TRBJ1-3, reads EPEVTQTPSHQVTQMGQEVILRCVPISNHLYFYWYRQILGQKVEFLVSFYNNEISEKSEIFDDQFSVERPDGSNFTLKIRSTKLEDSAMYFCASLESGNTIYFGEGSWLTVV.

The chain has TRBV28 and TRBJ1-5, with TRBD1 identical over 11 bases. CDR1 MDHEN and CDR2 SYDVKM come from the germline V gene. The ends lost 5 bases at V and 1 base at J; junction bases unmatched: 7. The CDR3 is 17 amino acids. The CDR3 nucleotides are TGTGCCAGCAGTGAACCCCGGGACAGGGGGAGCAATCAGCCCCAGCATTTT. This codes for CASSEPRDRGSNQPQHF.

The V call is TRBV13, the J call TRBJ2-3, with TRBD2 matching over 10 bases. The V gene end was trimmed by 2 bases and the J gene end by 1 base; junction bases not matched to a gene: 3. CDR1 is PRHDT and CDR2 is FYEKMQ in the germline V gene (reference sequence). This CDR3 has 16 amino acids. CDR3 protein: CASSLYGTSGTDTQYF. In nucleotides, the CDR3 is TGTGCCAGCAGCTTATATGGGACTAGCGGCACAGATACGCAGTATTTT.

The rearrangement links TRBV28 to TRBJ1-1; no clear D gene. The CDR3 sequence is 13 residues long. The V end lost 7 bases, the J end lost 3 bases, and 12 bases lay between the germline ends. Germline CDR1 is MDHEN and CDR2 is SYDVKM. CDR3 loop: CASTAGGHTEAFF. CDR3 DNA sequence: TGTGCCAGCACCGCCGGAGGACACACTGAAGCTTTCTTT.

The count of this clone is one. The J gene is TRBJ2-1, the V gene TRBV10-3, with unresolved D. V shed 4 bases and J shed 0 bases, with 13 bases lying between them. CDR3 size: 16 residues. Per the germline V gene, CDR1 is ENHRY and CDR2 is SYGVKD. The CDR3 bases are TGTGCCATCAGTGTTGATACGGCCGGCTCCTACAATGAGCAGTTCTTC. Encoded protein: CAISVDTAGSYNEQFF.

This rearrangement joins TRBV5-1 to TRBJ1-1; no firm D call. This CDR3 is built from 14 residues. Germline V lookup: CDR1 SGHRS, CDR2 YFSETQ. V lost 1 base to trimming and J lost 3 bases, with 10 bases between them. The CDR3 here is CASSLRGFYTEAFF. In DNA form, the CDR3 reads TGCGCCAGCAGCTTGCGGGGTTTCTACACTGAAGCTTTCTTT.

The chain couples TRBV30 to TRBJ2-5, with D tentatively TRBD2 (6 bases). Per germline, CDR1 GTSNPN and CDR2 SVGIG (reference sequence). V lost 4 bases to trimming and J lost 4 bases, with 13 bases between them. This CDR3 is 13 amino acids long. DNA of the CDR3: TGTGCCTGGACTCGGAGGGCCCCAGAGACCCAGTACTTC. Translated, it gives CAWTRRAPETQYF.

This chain uses TRBV11-3 with TRBJ2-3; D not resolved. This CDR3 is built from 15 residues. V shed 1 base and J shed 0 bases, with 8 bases lying between them. Germline V lookup: CDR1 SGHNT, CDR2 YENEEA. The DNA of the CDR3 is TGTGCCAGCAGCTTAGGACAAACTAGCACAGATACGCAGTATTTT. Amino acids: CASSLGQTSTDTQYF.

The chain links TRBV19 to TRBJ1-4, with 7 bases aligning to TRBD1. This CDR3 spans 17 amino acids. Germline V gene sequence: CDR1 LNHDA, CDR2 SQIVND (reference sequence). V shed 6 bases, J shed 2 bases, and the junction held 12 bases outside the gene matches. The CDR3 nucleotides are TGTGCCAGTAGCCCCCCCGGACAGGTTGCGACTAATGAAAAACTGTTTTTT. Translating it yields CASSPPGQVATNEKLFF.

The rearrangement uses TRBV9 and TRBJ2-7; D might be TRBD1 (6 bases). The germline gives CDR1 SGDLS, CDR2 YYNGEE. The CDR3 has 16 residues. Trimming removed 4 bases from V and 2 bases from J, with 19 bases in between. The CDR3 bases are TGTGCCAGCAGCCCCCATCTTTTCGGACAGACCTACGAGCAGTACTTC. Translation: CASSPHLFGQTYEQYF.

The chain employs TRBV7-9 and TRBJ2-3, with D possibly being TRBD2 (6 bases). In germline, CDR1 is SEHNR, CDR2 FQNEAQ (reference sequence). Trimming left V 4 bases short and J 5 bases short, with 19 bases between. The CDR3 has 16 amino acids. The CDR3 nucleotides read TGTGCCAGCAGCTCCGTATTCGGGACTGAGGTAGATACGCAGTATTTT. This translates into CASSSVFGTEVDTQYF. The complete variable domain, with remaining parts taken from reference TRBV7-9 and TRBJ2-3, reads DTGVSQNPRHKITKRGQNVTFRCDPISEHNRLYWYRQTLGQGPEFLTYFQNEAQLEKSRLLSDRFSAERPKGSFSTLEIQRTEQGDSAMYLCASSSVFGTEVDTQYFGPGTRLTVL.

CDR3 bases: TGCAGCGTTTGGCATAGCGGGAGTGACAATGAGCAGTTCTTC. Translating it yields CSVWHSGSDNEQFF. V gene TRBV29-1 combines with J gene TRBJ2-1, with 9 bases that match TRBD2. This CDR3 spans 14 amino acids. With V trimmed by 5 bases and J by 5 bases, 7 bases remained unmatched. The germline gives CDR1 SQVTM, CDR2 ANQGSEA.